These 27 T cell receptor beta chains were all obtained from the same sample, sequenced in a study of molecular identifiers for immune sequencing clone quantification. Each CDR3 protein is one row after TCRdb ran MiXCR on the PCR reads. The sample carries 70,000 to 95,000 distinct CDR3 sequences, roughly 19% recorded once. The sample comprised naive CD8+ T cells from blood, with Jurkat cell RNA spiked in. Specified subset: FACS-sorted CD8+CD4-CCR7+CD45RA+ naive T cells. Source of these receptors: a human donor in good health. Some libraries in this study had Jurkat cell RNA spiked in.

This clonotype was found many times. The rearrangement joins TRBV11-2 to TRBJ2-7; D is unresolved. The CDR3 has 14 amino acids. V dropped 9 bases and J dropped 2 bases, with 17 bases sitting between them. CDR1 is SGHAT and CDR2 is FQNNGV in the germline V gene. CDR3: CARSERGMTYEQYF. The CDR3 coding sequence is TGTGCCAGGAGTGAGCGTGGCATGACCTACGAGCAGTACTTC.

This clonotype has ten or more counts. The chain recombines TRBV7-9 with TRBJ2-1; D gene uncertain. Germline V gives CDR1 SEHNR, CDR2 FQNEAQ (reference sequence). The CDR3 has 18 residues. V lost 5 bases to trimming and J lost 0 bases, with 20 bases between them. The CDR3 DNA is TGTGCCAGCAGCCAGGCTCTATCCCGGGCGAGCTCCTACAATGAGCAGTTCTTC. Translated, it gives CASSQALSRASSYNEQFF.

This clonotype was observed at least ten times. The chain recombines TRBV4-3 with TRBJ1-6; unclear D gene. The germline gives CDR1 LGHNA, CDR2 YSLEER. CDR3 length equals 17 residues. V was cut by 0 bases and J by 3 bases, with 12 bases left in between. The CDR3 nucleotides read TGCGCCAGCAGCCAAGATCTCCCAGCTAACTATAATTCACCCCTCCACTTT. Translation: CASSQDLPANYNSPLHF.

This clonotype showed up many times. This sequence joins TRBV12-3 or TRBV12-4 and TRBJ2-1; 13 bases match TRBD2. CDR3 length: 17 amino acids. Trimming took 6 bases from V and 3 from J; bases not matched to a gene: 8. The CDR3 here is CASSPSLAGGLYNEQFF. CDR3 in DNA: TGTGCCAGCAGCCCGTCACTAGCGGGAGGGCTCTACAATGAGCAGTTCTTC.

In its sample, this clonotype was seen many times. The chain carries TRBV28 and TRBJ1-4; D is ambiguous. Per the germline V gene, CDR1 is MDHEN and CDR2 is SYDVKM. The CDR3 totals 16 residues. The ends were cut back, 0 bases at V and 7 bases at J, with 15 bases in the middle. CDR3 nucleotide sequence: TGTGCCAGCAGTTTATGGGAGGAATCATCTGTTGAAAAACTGTTTTTT. Amino acid sequence: CASSLWEESSVEKLFF.

The chain's CDR3 is CASSVTSEVIRYEQFF. The DNA for the CDR3 is TGTGCCAGCAGCGTAACTAGCGAAGTAATTCGGTATGAGCAGTTCTTC. The gene calls are TRBV7-9 and TRBJ2-1; 7 nucleotides match TRBD2. Germline assignment: CDR1 SEHNR and CDR2 FQNEAQ (reference sequence). With V trimmed by 5 bases and J by 8 bases, 15 bases remained unmatched. This CDR3 contains 16 residues.

This clonotype was detected ten times or more. The V gene is TRBV9, the J gene TRBJ2-3; 15 bases are a match to TRBD2. The CDR3 has 16 amino acids. V shed 3 bases, J shed 3 bases, and the junction held 2 bases outside the gene matches. CDR1 and CDR2 (germline): SGDLS, YYNGEE. CDR3 residues: CASSEGTSGGTDTQYF. In nucleotides, the CDR3 is TGTGCCAGCAGCGAAGGGACTAGCGGGGGGACAGATACGCAGTATTTT.

This clonotype was seen at least ten times. The chain combines TRBV11-2 with TRBJ1-2; D is possibly TRBD1 (6 bases). The CDR3 is 21 residues long. The V end lost 5 bases, the J end lost 2 bases, and 33 bases lay between the germline ends. Germline V gene lookup returns CDR1 SGHAT and CDR2 FQNNGV. The CDR3 sequence: CASSTTYPNPRGGASNYGYTF. The CDR3 nucleotides are TGTGCCAGCAGCACAACCTACCCCAACCCCCGAGGGGGGGCAAGCAACTATGGCTACACCTTC.

This clonotype was seen a few times. V is TRBV4-3 and J is TRBJ2-5; tentative D call: TRBD1 (5 bases). The V gene lost 1 base and the J gene lost 1 base, with 10 bases spanning the gap. This CDR3 contains 15 residues. CDR1 and CDR2 from the germline V gene are LGHNA and YSLEER. CDR3 sequence (DNA): TGCGCCAGCAGCCAAGGCTGGGGCCCCCAAGAGACCCAGTACTTC. Amino acid sequence: CASSQGWGPQETQYF.

This clonotype was recorded many times. The CDR3 sequence is CASSYLGPSYEQYF. CDR3 coding DNA: TGTGCCAGCAGTTACCTGGGACCTTCCTACGAGCAGTACTTC. This chain connects TRBV6-2 or TRBV6-3 to TRBJ2-7; D tentatively fits TRBD1 or TRBD2 (5 bases each). Germline V gene data show CDR1 as MNHEY and CDR2 as SVGEGT. The V end was cut by 2 bases, the J end by 1 base, with 9 bases between. The CDR3 is made up of 14 amino acids.

Ten or more counts support this clonotype. The chain recombines TRBV19 with TRBJ2-7; perhaps D is TRBD1 or TRBD2 (5 bases each). Per the germline V gene, CDR1 is LNHDA and CDR2 is SQIVND (reference sequence). V dropped 4 bases and J dropped 3 bases, with 22 bases sitting between them. This CDR3 comprises 17 residues. CDR3 in DNA: TGTGCCAGTAGTACCCGCCGGGACGGTCATGGGCACTACGAGCAGTACTTC. Translation gives CASSTRRDGHGHYEQYF.

Of note for this clonotype: A single base separates this from a much larger clone, so it may be a read error. This sequence joins TRBV12-3 or TRBV12-4 and TRBJ2-7, with D possibly being TRBD1 or TRBD2 (6 bases each). Trimming cost V 6 bases and J 5 bases, with 20 bases left between them. CDR3 size: 15 residues. CDR3 bases: TGTGCCAGCAGCCAAGTGTCCGGGGGCCCTGACGAGCAGTACTTC. It translates to CASSQVSGGPDEQYF.

The chain employs TRBV7-9 and TRBJ2-7, with D tentatively TRBD2 (6 bases). CDR1 SEHNR and CDR2 FQNEAQ come from the germline V gene (reference sequence). The CDR3 has 15 amino acids. V lost 1 base and J 2 bases, leaving 12 bases between the germline ends. CDR3 protein: CASSLEGTYTYEQYF. The CDR3 DNA reads as TGTGCCAGCAGCTTAGAGGGGACTTATACCTACGAGCAGTACTTC.

The chain has TRBV4-2 and TRBJ2-6; D call uncertain. Germline lookup yields CDR1 LGHNA and CDR2 YNFKEQ. Trimming took off 4 bases at V and 0 bases at J, with 4 bases between the two ends. The CDR3 contains 14 residues. CDR3 residues: CASSPTSGANVLTF. In DNA, the CDR3 is TGTGCCAGCAGCCCCACCTCTGGGGCCAACGTCCTGACTTTC.

There are many counts of this clonotype. The rearrangement links TRBV9 to TRBJ2-5, with D tentatively TRBD1 (6 bases). The CDR3 runs 15 residues. V was clipped by 4 bases and J by 5 bases, with 18 bases between them. Germline assignment: CDR1 SGDLS and CDR2 YYNGEE. The CDR3 DNA follows: TGTGCCAGCAGCAACACCGACAGGAATTTGGAGACCCAGTACTTC. This translates into CASSNTDRNLETQYF.

This clonotype was picked up many times. This chain connects TRBV7-9 to TRBJ1-1; D uncertain. CDR1 is SEHNR, CDR2 FQNEAQ, per germline (reference sequence). The CDR3 length is 15 residues. Trimming removed 2 bases from V and 1 base from J, with 11 bases in between. CDR3: CASSLSPQANTEAFF. Written as DNA, the CDR3 is TGTGCCAGCAGCTTAAGTCCCCAGGCGAACACTGAAGCTTTCTTT.

This clonotype appeared many times. The chain couples TRBV29-1 to TRBJ2-7; D gene ambiguous. In germline, CDR1 is SQVTM, CDR2 ANQGSEA. The CDR3 covers 14 residues. V was clipped by 5 bases and J by 0 bases, with 14 bases between them. CDR3 residues: CSVQSATSSYEQYF. The CDR3 DNA follows: TGCAGCGTTCAAAGCGCTACGAGCTCCTACGAGCAGTACTTC.

This clonotype has at least ten counts. CDR3 loop: CSARDDYPSYNEQFF. CDR3 bases: TGCAGTGCTAGAGATGACTACCCGTCCTACAATGAGCAGTTCTTC. The chain is built from TRBV20-1 and TRBJ2-1, with a tentative D call TRBD2 (5 bases). The V and J ends lost 0 bases and 1 base respectively, with 10 bases between them. This CDR3 region has 15 residues. CDR1 DFQATT and CDR2 SNEGSKA come from the germline V gene (reference sequence).

This clonotype was observed at least ten times. This chain links TRBV27 with TRBJ2-4; D assignment may be TRBD1 or TRBD2 (6 bases each). The CDR3 consists of 13 residues. Trimming removed 4 bases from V and 6 bases from J, with 10 bases in between. Germline CDR1 MNHEY, CDR2 SMNVEV (reference sequence). The DNA for the CDR3 is TGTGCCAGCAGTTGGGGGGCAGGAAACATTCAGTACTTC. Translation gives CASSWGAGNIQYF.

This clonotype came up many times. This rearrangement joins TRBV5-6 to TRBJ2-5, with D maybe TRBD1 (5 bases). V shed 5 bases and J shed 5 bases, with 28 bases lying between them. CDR3 length equals 18 residues. Germline V CDR1 and CDR2: SGHDT, YYEEEE. CDR3 in DNA: TGTGCCAGCAGTCAATTAGGCCAGGACATCGATAACCGCGAGACCCAGTACTTC. It yields the protein CASSQLGQDIDNRETQYF.

About this clonotype: This may be a read error, as it is one base from a much larger clone. The chain has TRBV27 and TRBJ1-2, with D perhaps TRBD1 (6 bases). Germline-derived CDR1 and CDR2 are MNHEY and SMNVEV (reference sequence). CDR3 size: 15 residues. In DNA form, the CDR3 reads TGTACCAGCAGTTTATGGGCAGGGGATGCCTATGGCTACACCTTC. Protein: CTSSLWAGDAYGYTF.

This clonotype was seen at least ten times. This chain uses TRBV12-3 or TRBV12-4 with TRBJ2-3; D may correspond to TRBD1 or TRBD2 (6 bases each). V was trimmed by 3 bases and J by 4 bases, leaving 8 bases between them. The CDR3 contains 13 residues. CDR3 residues: CASSFGGPDTQYF. Written as DNA, the CDR3 is TGTGCCAGCAGTTTTGGGGGGCCAGATACGCAGTATTTT.

This clonotype was recorded at least ten times. The V and J genes are TRBV27 and TRBJ2-1, with 10 bases aligning to TRBD1. Losses at the gene ends were 3 bases for V and 7 bases for J; bases not matched to a gene: 9. The CDR3 contains 16 residues. CDR1 is MNHEY and CDR2 is SMNVEV in the germline V gene (reference sequence). The chain's CDR3 is CASSLIMTGGWNEQFF. For the CDR3, the DNA is TGTGCCAGCAGTTTGATTATGACAGGGGGCTGGAATGAGCAGTTCTTC.

There are many counts of this clonotype. The V gene is TRBV12-3 or TRBV12-4, the J gene TRBJ2-2, with D perhaps assigned TRBD1 or TRBD2 (6 bases each). The CDR3 totals 16 residues. Trimming took 5 bases from V and 5 from J, leaving 18 bases between them. The CDR3 region has the DNA TGTGCCAGCAGTCCTTTTTCGGGGGCGGGGACCGGGGAGCTGTTTTTT. This encodes CASSPFSGAGTGELFF.

This clonotype was found many times. The chain carries TRBV3-1 and TRBJ2-3, with D possibly TRBD1 on 5 matching bases. Germline V gene lookup returns CDR1 LGHDT and CDR2 YNNKEL (reference sequence). The CDR3 sequence is 14 residues long. V was shortened by 3 bases and J by 2 bases, with 9 bases between the two germline ends. The chain's CDR3 is CASSQGRVTDTQYF. The CDR3 nucleotides read TGTGCCAGCAGCCAGGGCAGGGTCACAGATACGCAGTATTTT.

The genes are TRBV13 and TRBJ2-7; D possibly matches TRBD1 or TRBD2 (5 bases each). CDR1 and CDR2 (germline): PRHDT, FYEKMQ (reference sequence). CDR3 length: 15 amino acids. Trimming stripped 5 bases from V and 8 bases from J, with 22 bases between. Here the CDR3 DNA reads TGTGCCAGCAGCCTCCCGAACGAGGGGAATGTGAAGCAGTACTTC. This translates into CASSLPNEGNVKQYF.

At least ten counts were recorded for this clonotype. This rearrangement joins TRBV7-8 to TRBJ1-5; D unclear. V was cut by 3 bases and J by 1 base, with 10 bases left in between. Germline V gives CDR1 SGHVS, CDR2 FQNEAQ. The CDR3 is 15 amino acids. The CDR3 protein is CASSLKAGSNQPQHF. As DNA, the CDR3 is TGTGCCAGCAGCTTGAAGGCGGGGAGCAATCAGCCCCAGCATTTT.